Listed below are T cell receptor beta chains from one sample, sequenced in a study of shared clonotypes between healthy human individuals. The assay was immunoSEQ multiplex PCR, and TCRdb's table has in-frame clones only and misses some. The sample lists fewer than 1.6 million clones, 98% occurring once. Input material: naive CD4+ T cells sorted from blood. The source of these receptors is a man aged 30-40 years in good health. CDR3s include the opening cysteine and the closing phenylalanine or tryptophan. D genes are given only for firm matches. Clone size is given for some rows only: seen once, a few or many times, or a class if the clone is expanded.

NA	TRBJ1-2	TRBV6-1	NA	TGTGCCAGCAGGGGCCCGGGAAACACCGGTCGGTACACCTTC	CASRGPGNTGRYTF
NA	TRBJ2-1	TRBV11-3	NA	TGTGCCAGCAGCCTCACATCGGGACACTCTTACAATGAGCAGTTCTTC	CASSLTSGHSYNEQFF
NA	TRBJ2-1	TRBV20-1	NA	TGCAGTGCTAGTGGGGAGGAGCAGTTCTTC	CSASGEEQFF
NA	TRBJ2-2	TRBV18	NA	TGTGCCAGCTCACTATACCGACCGAACACCGGGGAGCTGTTTTTT	CASSLYRPNTGELFF
NA	TRBJ2-3	TRBV10-2	NA	TGCGCCAGCAGTCGTAGCGGCTATTGGAATTATACGCAGTATTTT	CASSRSGYWNYTQYF
TRBD2	TRBJ2-1	TRBV5-1	NA	TGCGCCAGCAGCCCCGGACTAGCGGGAGGGGGTGAGCAGTTCTTC	CASSPGLAGGGEQFF
NA	TRBJ1-2	TRBV9	NA	TGTGCCAGCGCCGAAGATAACTATGGCTACACCTTC	CASAEDNYGYTF
NA	TRBJ1-2	TRBV9	NA	TGTGCCAGCAGCCAATCCGACAGCTCGAGACGAGGCTACACCTTC	CASSQSDSSRRGYTF
TRBD2	TRBJ2-1	TRBV28	NA	TGTGCCAGCAGTATGGGGGGGAGCGATGAGCAGTTCTTC	CASSMGGSDEQFF
NA	TRBJ2-2	TRBV28	NA	TGTGCCAGCAGTTTCACAGACACCGGGGAGCTGTTTTTT	CASSFTDTGELFF
TRBD1	TRBJ2-2	TRBV5-5	NA	TGTGCCAGCAGAGGACAGGGGAACACCGGGGAGCTGTTTTTT	CASRGQGNTGELFF
NA	TRBJ2-1	TRBV18	NA	TGTGCCAGCTCACCACTAGCACATGAGCAGTTCTTC	CASSPLAHEQFF
NA	TRBJ2-7	TRBV11-2	NA	TGTGCCAGCAGCAGGCCCCGAGGCTACGAGCAGTACTTC	CASSRPRGYEQYF
TRBD1	TRBJ1-1	TRBV11-1	NA	TGTGCCAGCAGTCGAGGGACAGCCTCGGGTGAAGCTTTCTTT	CASSRGTASGEAFF
NA	TRBJ1-2	TRBV5-1	NA	TGCGCCAGCAGCTTGGTACAGGGTGAAGGCTACACCTTC	CASSLVQGEGYTF
NA	TRBJ2-3	TRBV9	NA	TGTGCCAGCAGGGGCCTTTCCGGGACAGATACGCAGTATTTT	CASRGLSGTDTQYF
NA	TRBJ2-2	TRBV2	once	TGTGCCAGCAGCGCACTTAGCGGAACCGGGGAGCTGTTTTTT	CASSALSGTGELFF
NA	TRBJ2-7	TRBV10-3	once	TGTGCCATCAGTGAGTTGGGGGGTAGCTCCTACGAGCAGTACTTC	CAISELGGSSYEQYF
NA	TRBJ2-1	TRBV18	NA	TGTGCCAGCTCCGACAATGAGCAGTTCTTC	CASSDNEQFF
NA	TRBJ2-2	TRBV14	NA	TGTGCCAGCAGCCCTATTACCCGGGTCAGCACCGGGGAGCTGTTTTTT	CASSPITRVSTGELFF
TRBD2	TRBJ2-7	TRBV28	NA	TGTGCCAGCAGGGCGGCGGGAGGCGGACCCTCCGTCTACGAGCAGTACTTC	CASRAAGGGPSVYEQYF
TRBD2	TRBJ2-2	TRBV5-1	once	TGCGCCAGCAGCCCGGGACTAGCGGGAACGTCGTCCGGGGAGCTGTTTTTT	CASSPGLAGTSSGELFF
TRBD2	TRBJ2-1	TRBV27	NA	TGTGCCAGCAGTCTACTAGCGCGAGGTGAGCAGTTCTTC	CASSLLARGEQFF
NA	TRBJ1-2	TRBV6-6	NA	TGTGCCAGCAGTTACTCGAAGCCCCCCCCAGCCTATGGCTACACCTTC	CASSYSKPPPAYGYTF
NA	TRBJ1-1	TRBV27	NA	TGTGCCAGCAGTTTTGGGTTGCAGACGAACACTGAAGCTTTCTTT	CASSFGLQTNTEAFF
TRBD2	TRBJ2-3	TRBV7-2	NA	TGTGCCAGCAGCCTTAGCGGGAGGGCCGTAGATACGCAGTATTTT	CASSLSGRAVDTQYF
TRBD2	TRBJ2-2	TRBV28	NA	TGTGCCAGCGTAGCGGGATTGAACACCGGGGAGCTGTTTTTT	CASVAGLNTGELFF
TRBD1	TRBJ2-7	TRBV10-1	NA	TGCGCCAGCAGTGGGGACAGGGGCCACGAGCAGTACTTC	CASSGDRGHEQYF
TRBD2	TRBJ2-7	TRBV6-5	NA	TGTGCCAGCAGTTACAGCCTGGCGGGAGACTACGAGCAGTACTTC	CASSYSLAGDYEQYF
NA	TRBJ2-5	TRBV29-1	NA	TGCAGCGTTGAATTCTCCCTGAGGGAGACCCAGTACTTC	CSVEFSLRETQYF
TRBD2	TRBJ2-7	TRBV6-6	NA	TGTGCCAGCCGTAGCGGGACCTACGAGCAGTACTTC	CASRSGTYEQYF
TRBD2	TRBJ2-2	TRBV27	NA	TGTGCCAGCAGGAAAGCGGGGTTGAGCACCGGGGAGCTGTTTTTT	CASRKAGLSTGELFF
TRBD1	TRBJ2-5	TRBV7-9	NA	TGTGCCAGCAGCTTAGCGGTTTATGCGCTGACAGGGGCCCAAGAGACCCAGTACTTC	CASSLAVYALTGAQETQYF
TRBD1	TRBJ2-7	TRBV19	NA	TGTGCCAGTAGTATAGGAGGGACAGTCTCCTACGAGCAGTACTTC	CASSIGGTVSYEQYF
NA	TRBJ1-1	TRBV6-5	NA	TGTGCCAGCAGTTCAGGGCGGGGAGCTTTCTTT	CASSSGRGAFF
NA	TRBJ1-2	TRBV1	NA	TGCACCAGCAGCCAGGGGCGGACAGCCACCTCCTCCGAATGCTACACCTTC	CTSSQGRTATSSECYTF
NA	TRBJ2-3	TRBV7-9	NA	TGTGCCAGCAGCTCGGGACCAGTGGGAGCAGATACGCAGTATTTT	CASSSGPVGADTQYF
NA	TRBJ2-5	TRBV23-1	NA	TGCGCCAGCAGTCAGCCAGAGCAAGAGACCCAGTACTTC	CASSQPEQETQYF
NA	TRBJ1-2	TRBV2	NA	TGTGCCAGCAGGGCTGGTGGGGGAGGCTATGGCTACACCTTC	CASRAGGGGYGYTF
TRBD2	TRBJ2-5	TRBV5-1	once	TGCGCCAGCAGCTTCCTAGCGGGAACCCAAGAGACCCAGTACTTC	CASSFLAGTQETQYF
NA	TRBJ1-5	TRBV10-2	NA	TGCGCCAGCAGTGATCGCAGGGGAAGCAATCAGCCCCAGCATTTT	CASSDRRGSNQPQHF
NA	TRBJ2-3	TRBV11-2	NA	TGTGCCAGCAGCTTGGACCTGGGGGATACGCAGTATTTT	CASSLDLGDTQYF
NA	TRBJ1-1	TRBV2	once	TGTGCCAGCAGTGTGGAGGTCACTGAAGCTTTCTTT	CASSVEVTEAFF
NA	TRBJ2-3	TRBV5-1	NA	TGCGCCAGCAGCGTCCGGGACGCCAGCGCAGATACGCAGTATTTT	CASSVRDASADTQYF
NA	TRBJ1-2	TRBV28	NA	TGTGCCAGCAGTTTAGTACAGGGAGCGGACTATGGCTACACCTTC	CASSLVQGADYGYTF
NA	TRBJ1-1	TRBV9	NA	TGTGCCAGCAGCCCCCAGGCTCTGGCGGGCACTGAAGCTTTCTTT	CASSPQALAGTEAFF